This T cell receptor (beta chain) was obtained from a study of blood T cell repertoires in COVID-19. The CDR3 runs to 15 residues. Looked up from germline, CDR1 is SGHNT and CDR2 is YENEEA. Trimming pared 3 bases from V and 2 bases from J, leaving 11 bases between. This clone has only one observation. Original data processing: Amplifying reference gene primers gave estimates of nucleated cell counts. Data came from immunoSEQ multiplex PCR; TCRdb stores just in-frame clones and leaves some out. V and J calls and clone size are copied from that table; D and trimming were computed from the DNA. The sample holds 400,000 or so clones, about 88% seen once.

The TCR originated in a middle-aged woman with COVID-19, enrolled during active disease. The sequenced sample was peripheral blood. The V gene is TRBV11-3, the J gene TRBJ2-1; D is ambiguous. The CDR3 protein is CASSFSATAYNEQFF. The CDR3 nucleotides read TGTGCCAGCAGCTTCTCCGCCACAGCCTACAATGAGCAGTTCTTC.